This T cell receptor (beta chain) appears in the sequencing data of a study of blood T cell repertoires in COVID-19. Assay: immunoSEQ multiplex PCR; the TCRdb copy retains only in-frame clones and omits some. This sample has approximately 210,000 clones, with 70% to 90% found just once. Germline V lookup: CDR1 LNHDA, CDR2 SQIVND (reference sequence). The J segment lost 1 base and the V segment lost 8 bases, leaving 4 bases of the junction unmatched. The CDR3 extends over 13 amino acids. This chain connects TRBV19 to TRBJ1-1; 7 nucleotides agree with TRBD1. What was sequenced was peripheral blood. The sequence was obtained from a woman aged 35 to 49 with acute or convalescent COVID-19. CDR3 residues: CASYRGRNTEAFF. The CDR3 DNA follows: TGTGCCAGTTACAGGGGACGGAACACTGAAGCTTTCTTT.